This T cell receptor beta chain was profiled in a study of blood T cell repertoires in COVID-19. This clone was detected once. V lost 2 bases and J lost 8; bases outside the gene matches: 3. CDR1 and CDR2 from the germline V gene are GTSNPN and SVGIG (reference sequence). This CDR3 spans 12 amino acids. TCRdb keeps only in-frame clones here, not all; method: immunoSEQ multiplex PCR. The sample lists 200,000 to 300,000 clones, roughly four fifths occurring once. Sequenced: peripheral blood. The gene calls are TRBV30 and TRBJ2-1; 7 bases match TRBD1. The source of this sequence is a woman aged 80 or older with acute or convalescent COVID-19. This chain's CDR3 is CAWSRQGDEQFF. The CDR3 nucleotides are TGTGCCTGGAGTCGACAGGGCGATGAGCAGTTCTTC. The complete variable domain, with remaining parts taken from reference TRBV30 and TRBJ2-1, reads SQTIHQWPATLVQPVGSPLSLECTVEGTSNPNLYWYRQAAGRGLQLLFYSVGIGQISSEVPQNLSASRPQDRQFILSSKKLLLSDSGFYLCAWSRQGDEQFFGPGTRLTVL.